This T cell receptor (beta chain) was observed in a study of blood T cell repertoires in COVID-19. Study background: Acute and convalescent COVID-19 specimens originated in the United States, Italy and Spain.

Assay used: immunoSEQ multiplex PCR; TCRdb lists only in-frame clones, some missing. The sample records a few hundred thousand clones, about 90% being singletons. V gave up 3 bases and J gave up 9 bases; unmatched junction bases: 15. The length of the CDR3 is 17 residues. Germline V gene lookup returns CDR1 MNHNS and CDR2 SASEGT. This receptor was taken from a woman under 40 with COVID-19, enrolled during active disease. This chain joins TRBV6-1 and TRBJ1-5; 9 nucleotides agree with TRBD1. Sequenced material: peripheral blood. CDR3 sequence: CASSETKPGQGSRPQHF. Here the CDR3 DNA reads TGTGCCAGCAGTGAGACGAAGCCGGGACAGGGTAGTCGGCCCCAGCATTTT.